This TCR beta chain is from a study of regulatory T cells in long-lasting Graves disease (dated by TCRdb to the early 2020s). Background on the whole study: Persistent Graves' disease was defined as antithyroid drug treatment for over 5 years with persistently positive TSH receptor autoantibodies. This study used TCR sequencing and RNA sequencing of peripheral blood to compare persistent Graves' disease patients against newly diagnosed Graves' disease patients. The study was registered as a clinical trial and conducted in China. TCR sequencing covered 13 persistent and 20 or so newly diagnosed Graves' disease patients, around 35 samples in total. Antithyroid drugs had been taken for around 9.8 years on average by persistent Graves' disease patients in the clinical cohort. What the work shows at the level of the full study, not this receptor alone: Persistent patients shared more public clonotypes among themselves (around 2,800) than newly diagnosed patients did (roughly 920). TRBV28, TRBJ1-2 and TRBJ2-5 were preferentially used in persistent disease, while TRBV20-1 and TRBJ2-1 were favored in newly diagnosed disease. The study examined only peripheral blood because the primary lesion, thyroid tissue, could not be accessed. Only the TCR beta chain was sequenced and analyzed. Persistent Graves' disease patients showed lower TCR Shannon entropy and fewer highly expanded clones than newly diagnosed patients, suggesting clonal expansion. The authors acknowledged the small sample size as a limitation that may reduce accuracy.

The germline V gene encodes CDR1 LGHNA and CDR2 YNFKEQ. Deletion took 0 bases off V and 2 bases off J, with a span of 14 bases between the germline ends. Including the terminal cysteine and phenylalanine, the CDR3 comprises 16 residues. Only the CDR3 DNA stays, 48 bases, in frame from base 1. The intended sense of this specimen's time point label: persistent/refractory GD, antithyroid drugs over 5 years with positive TRAb. For both TCR sequencing and RNA sequencing, RNA was extracted from PBMCs using TRIzol. The diagnosis of Graves' disease was made according to American Thyroid Association guidelines. The patients came from an endocrinology department in Xi'an, China. Each patient gave roughly 8.4 milliliters of peripheral blood, collected in an EDTA anticoagulant tube. Ficoll Paque Plus density gradient separation was used to isolate PBMCs, and no further T cell sorting was performed. An Agilent 2100 Bioanalyzer and agarose gel were used to assess RNA quality, and a NanoDrop 2000 was used to measure RNA concentration.

The library was made by multiplex PCR. The sequencer was an Illumina HiSeq 4000. To build TCR beta libraries, CDR3 regions were amplified by Arm-PCR using iRepertoire HTBI primers. Gel purification was performed on PCR products prior to sequencing. In the original analysis: Across samples, roughly 60 TRBV and 13 to 15 TRBJ segments were identified and used for gene usage analysis of CDR3 amino acid clonotypes. Filtered high-quality paired reads were merged into contigs using COPE and FqMerger. BLAST was used to align contigs to the IMGT TRBV, TRBD and TRBJ reference genes, and CDR3 was defined following IMGT. Highly expanded clones were defined as clonotypes with a frequency above 0.1%. Shannon entropy was used to measure repertoire diversity, and the Gini coefficient was used to measure V-J evenness. Public clonotypes were defined as clonotypes shared by more than one individual. TCRdb trimmed public reads at Q25 via fastp, called clones via MiXCR and kept in-frame beta chains. Rows matching on CDR3 protein sequence are summarized as one entry with the most common DNA and genes. For this entry, the V and J calls and clone size follow TCRdb and not the study's own pipeline. This sample comprises about 290,000 distinct CDR3 sequences, around 23% of them detected only once. The top ten clones comprise approximately 53% of the sample.

Worth noting for this clonotype: Its antigen target is currently unknown. Per-base quality was not reported, and no clone a single base away is much larger than it.

This specimen consisted of peripheral blood mononuclear cells (PBMCs), obtained when the disease was refractory, from a patient treated with antithyroid drugs. The source of this sequence is a female donor with Graves disease. The rearrangement joined TRBV4-2 to TRBJ2-7; the D gene could be TRBD1 or TRBD2, each one agreeing over 5 bases. The nucleotide sequence reads as follows: TGTGCCAGCAGCCAAGACCCAGGGAGATATACCTACGAGCAGTACTTC. Its protein reads: CASSQDPGRYTYEQYF.